This record covers a single TCR beta chain. Its antigen remains unidentified. Base-call qualities are not available, and no considerably larger clone is one nucleotide away. These data belong to a study of cytomegalovirus exposure and HLA in healthy donors (dated by TCRdb to 2017 to 2019). For the study in its entirety: In an earlier analysis of 550 to 750 of the donors, less than 350 Gb of sequence data and some 100 million unique TCR beta sequences from about 190 million T cells were reported. Roughly 300 gigabases of sequencing data and 70 million to 85 million unique TCR sequences were included in an early release covering 550 to 650 HLA-typed donors. Among the approximately 400 genotyped donors, under 90% belonged to the genetic ancestry cluster associated with self-reported Caucasian donors. The study aimed to test whether cataloging public T cell receptors could reveal signatures of past pathogen exposure. The study profiled the T cell repertoires of under 700 subjects by immunosequencing and related them to cytomegalovirus serostatus. A separate validation cohort of 90 to 150 different subjects was used in addition to the 666-subject first cohort. High-throughput TCR immunosequencing, statistical association of individual TCRs with disease status, and machine learning were combined to predict cytomegalovirus infection status. A later analysis re-analyzed previously published TCR beta repertoires from 666 donors and added high-resolution HLA genotyping to study TCR occurrence patterns. Rather than using new phenotypic data, the later analysis identified candidate immune exposures from TCR beta sequences and from how often those sequences occurred across donors. An earlier analysis of 587 of the donors applied high-throughput TCR beta sequencing to assess whether each TCR beta V gene segment acted as functional or pseudogenic. Donor age, sex, ethnicity and CMV serostatus were collected together with the repertoire data. A later genetic analysis used genome-wide SNP genotypes for about 60% of the roughly 700 donors, treating that subset as a discovery cohort. Every repertoire in the discovery cohort had been generated on one and the same sequencing platform. HLA typing covered class I and class II loci at four-digit resolution. The number of donors typed differed by locus, with roughly 629-640 for A, B, C, DRB1 and DQB1, 522 for DQA1, 600 to 610 for DPA1, and 400 to 490 for DPB1. Roughly five DR-DQ haplotypes were treated as single units for association and clustering because of strong linkage in the cohort. Across approximately 400 genotyped donors of the cohort, an average of about 240,000 unique TCR beta nucleotide sequences per donor were sequenced, and roughly a sixth of those sequences were non-productive.

Library preparation employed the immunoSEQ multiplex PCR assay. A mixture of 60 forward primers for TCR Vbeta segments and 13 reverse primers for TCR Jbeta segments was used in the multiplex PCR. Amplification of the CDR3 region of rearranged TCR beta genes was performed with a multiplex PCR assay on genomic DNA. Amplified TCR beta libraries were sequenced as 87-base-pair reads on the Illumina HiSeq System. As for the original processing: A later analysis counted approximately 74 million unique TCR beta chains across the 550 to 750 repertoires, and some 12 million of these chains were shared by at least two donors. To remove PCR and sequencing errors, raw reads were error-corrected and collapsed into unique sequences using a nearest-neighbor algorithm that merged closely related sequences. Alignment of CDR3 sequences to IMGT reference sequences was used to assign V, D and J gene segments. For a sequence to be retained, a match of at least six nucleotides to both a V gene segment and a J gene segment was required. A rearrangement was called productive if the CDR3 had no stop codons and remained in frame with V and J, and every other rearrangement was called non-productive. Following IMGT convention, CDR3 was defined as the stretch from the second conserved V-encoded cysteine to the conserved J-encoded phenylalanine. The earlier analysis of about 570 of the donors excluded any sequence lacking an unambiguous match to a single V gene segment. In an earlier analysis of approximately 610 of the donors, V segments were called functional above 56.7% productive rearrangements and were called segregating when the between-donor standard deviation exceeded 5%. A statistical classification framework was developed to diagnose cytomegalovirus status using the catalog of TCR beta chain sequences. A later analysis assigned V and J genes by comparing TCR nucleotide sequences with IMGT/GENE-DB human TR gene sequences. The TCRdist pipeline was used in a later analysis to assign CDR3 sequences and most-parsimonious VDJ recombination scenarios. In a later analysis, every TCR beta chain was defined by the combination of its CDR3 amino acid sequence and its V-gene family, and reads without a unique V-gene family were dropped. In a later analysis, 500 to 700 highly shared, low-generation-probability nucleotide sequences were removed to address suspected cross-contamination and a sequencing artifact. In a later analysis, a clonal expansion index for each public chain was calculated from normalized within-repertoire ranks of inferred template counts. A later analysis computed generation probabilities with a VDJ recombination model fitted to out-of-frame rearrangements, and checked the results against IGoR. A later analysis scored TCR-TCR, TCR-HLA and TCR-CMV co-occurrence with hypergeometric tests, applying a repertoire-size bias correction to TCR pairs. In a later analysis, false discovery rates were estimated by permuting HLA or CMV assignments 20 times. In a later analysis, co-occurring TCRs were grouped using DBSCAN, and TCRdist sequence similarity was added for clustering within HLA-allele-positive subsets. Co-occurrence clustering excluded repertoires with fewer than 30,000 or more than 120,000 public chains, plus five with anomalous nucleotide sharing. Entries here come from immuneACCESS through TCRdb and include only in-frame sequences with V and J called. Some clones fail to appear in such tables; in the studies checked, an unresolved V gene covers under half of the shortfall, and the cause of the remainder is unknown. V, J and clone size derive from that table, while D and trimming were established from the DNA sequence. This sample is represented by fewer than 200,000 clones; roughly 71% of them were singletons. In total, the top ten clones hold 1.5% of the sample.

The cohort was made up of roughly 670 healthy bone marrow donors. At the time of sampling, all cohort members were nominally healthy, though unrecorded immune exposures were likely present. The donor tested CMV seronegative, placing the donor among the 350 to 400 seronegative members of the cohort. Every donor gave a peripheral blood sample, and the peripheral blood mononuclear cells from that sample were used for TCR beta sequencing. The Qiagen DNeasy Blood Extraction Kit was used to extract genomic DNA from the blood cell samples. The paper's findings and limits, for the study overall: Specific HLA alleles were associated with more than 15,000 TCR beta sequences at a false discovery rate of 0.05 in a later analysis. A cluster of highly shared sequence variants was judged likely to represent a technical artifact of the sequencing pipeline. The authors suggested that the approach could potentially be extended to other disease states and immunological phenotypes. In a later analysis, most CMV-associated TCR beta chains were found to appear HLA-restricted, with HLA associations seemingly driven largely by CMV exposure. A further reported finding was that TCR beta sequences accurately predicted the HLA-A and HLA-B alleles for most subjects in the first cohort. The study listed around 160 TCR beta chains as associated with cytomegalovirus. In a later genetic analysis, fewer N-insertions in productive TCRs were reported among donors in an Asian-associated ancestry cluster than the roughly 700-donor mean. The 87-base-pair reads could not distinguish some IMGT-functional V segments, including TRBV6-2 and TRBV6-3, so those segments were excluded. In a later analysis, TCR association rates were found to vary across HLA loci, with the most associated TCRs seen for DRB1 alleles and the fewest for HLA-C alleles. Several of the top co-occurrence clusters appeared to be linked to parvovirus B19, influenza, CMV and Epstein-Barr virus, according to a later analysis. Linkage disequilibrium might explain the correlated functional status among segregating V segments, but an unknown experimental factor could not be ruled out. The presence/absence analyses assumed that sequencing depth was roughly uniform across donors, and that assumption may not be true. Because HLA typing was missing for some donors at each locus, association tests included only the typed subset. Compared with equally common non-associated chains, HLA-associated TCR beta chains in a later analysis were more clonally expanded and had lower generation probabilities. A later genetic analysis associated a missense DCLRE1C variant with V-gene and J-gene trimming of TCR beta chains, and an independent cohort replicated the association. CMV serostatus was the only immune exposure information available for the cohort. Because counts were too low, some 17 rarely observed V segments, including chromosome 9 orphons, were left out of the earlier analysis of some 640 of the donors. Broadly in line with IMGT annotations, most TCR beta V segments showed up in productive rearrangements about 87% or about 30% of the time in an earlier analysis of about 500 of the donors. The cohort was sequenced for TCR beta chains only, and without alpha or paired-chain data the features that could be detected were limited. Three of the identified cytomegalovirus-associated TCR beta chains were confirmed in vitro to be specific for cytomegalovirus antigens. Across donors, most TCR sequences were observed very rarely, whereas some public TCRs were present in many individuals. In both the original and validation cohorts, the classifier was reported to diagnose cytomegalovirus status with high specificity and sensitivity. Strong co-occurrence of HLA alleles, especially DR and DQ, made assigning TCR associations to individual alleles difficult.

The germline V gene (reference sequence) specifies LNHDA as CDR1 and SQIVND as CDR2. Measured from the cysteine to the phenylalanine, the CDR3 is 13 residues long. CDR3 DNA only is kept here, 39 bases in frame from base 1. A distance of 19 bases separates the germline ends of V and J, which lose 10 bases and 7 bases respectively. The clonotype originates from a girl between 5 and 17 years old in good health and CMV-seronegative. The rearrangement joined TRBV19 to TRBJ1-1, with no reliable assignment of the D segment. The source material was PBMCs. The CDR3 loop reads CATRTNLQLEAFF. The DNA sequence reads TGTGCCACAAGAACCAACTTACAGCTTGAAGCTTTCTTT.